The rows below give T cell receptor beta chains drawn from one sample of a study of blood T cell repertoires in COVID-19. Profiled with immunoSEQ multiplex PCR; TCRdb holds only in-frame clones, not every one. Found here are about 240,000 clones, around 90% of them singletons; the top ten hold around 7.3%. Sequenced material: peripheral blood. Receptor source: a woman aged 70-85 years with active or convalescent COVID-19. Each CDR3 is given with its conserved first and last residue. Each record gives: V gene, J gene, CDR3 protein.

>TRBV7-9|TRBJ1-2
CASSQYPNYGYTF
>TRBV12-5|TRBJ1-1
CASGTTSGHNRETNTEAFF
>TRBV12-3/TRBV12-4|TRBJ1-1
CASNGQGHTEAFF
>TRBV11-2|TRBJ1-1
CASSPQGGEAFF
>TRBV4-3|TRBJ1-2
CASSQDPAGFNYGYTF
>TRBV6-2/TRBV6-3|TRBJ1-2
CASSGGVRYGYTF
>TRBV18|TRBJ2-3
CASSPSSTDTQYF
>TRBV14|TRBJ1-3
CASSPTGTGARSGNTIYF
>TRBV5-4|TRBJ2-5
CASSLVGREETQYF
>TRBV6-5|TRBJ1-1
CASSREAEAFF
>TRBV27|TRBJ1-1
CASSLSRRSEAFF
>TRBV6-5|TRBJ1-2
CASSYGLYGYTF
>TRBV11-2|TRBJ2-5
CASSLAGGRYSETQYF
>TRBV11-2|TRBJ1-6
CASSSQGAARISYNSPLHF
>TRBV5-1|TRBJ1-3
CASSSSGGSGNTIYF
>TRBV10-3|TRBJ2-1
CAISISSVLYEQFF
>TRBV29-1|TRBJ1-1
CSVDQGRTEAFF
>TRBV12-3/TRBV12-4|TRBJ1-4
CASSTRGDEKLFF
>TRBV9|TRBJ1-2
CASSGQGQGLYGYTF
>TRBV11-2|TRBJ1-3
CASSLTGSPGLMGNTIYF
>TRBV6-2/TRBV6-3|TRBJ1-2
CASSLRARDGDYGYTF
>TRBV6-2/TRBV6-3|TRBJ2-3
CASSYSKGVKDTQYF
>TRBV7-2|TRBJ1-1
CASSLGQNTEAFF